Listed here is a single T cell receptor beta chain. The PCR was carried out with 60 Vbeta primers and 13 Jbeta primers. Source study methods: In a later analysis, roughly 11 million of about 80 million unique beta chains occurred in at least two donors. This table comes from immunoSEQ multiplex PCR, and its TCRdb copy is limited to in-frame clones, with some not included. V, J and clone size are those of that table, while D and trimming were read from the DNA. The table shows some 190,000 clones, with 75% to 85% occurring only once. The data derive from a study of cytomegalovirus exposure and HLA in healthy donors. CDR1 is SEHNR and CDR2 is FQNEAQ in the germline V gene (reference sequence). Trimming took 6 bases from V and 0 from J, leaving 8 bases between them. The CDR3 sequence is 14 residues long.

The sequenced sample consisted of PBMCs. The V and J genes are TRBV7-9 and TRBJ1-4; D gene ambiguous. The TCR was taken from a woman younger than 45 in good health and CMV-seropositive. DNA of the CDR3: TGTGCCAGCAGGAGGAGGGCAACTAATGAAAAACTGTTTTTT. Translation: CASRRRATNEKLFF. Using reference TRBV7-9 and TRBJ1-4 for the parts outside the CDR3, the full variable domain is DTGVSQNPRHKITKRGQNVTFRCDPISEHNRLYWYRQTLGQGPEFLTYFQNEAQLEKSRLLSDRFSAERPKGSFSTLEIQRTEQGDSAMYLCASRRRATNEKLFFGSGTQLSVL.